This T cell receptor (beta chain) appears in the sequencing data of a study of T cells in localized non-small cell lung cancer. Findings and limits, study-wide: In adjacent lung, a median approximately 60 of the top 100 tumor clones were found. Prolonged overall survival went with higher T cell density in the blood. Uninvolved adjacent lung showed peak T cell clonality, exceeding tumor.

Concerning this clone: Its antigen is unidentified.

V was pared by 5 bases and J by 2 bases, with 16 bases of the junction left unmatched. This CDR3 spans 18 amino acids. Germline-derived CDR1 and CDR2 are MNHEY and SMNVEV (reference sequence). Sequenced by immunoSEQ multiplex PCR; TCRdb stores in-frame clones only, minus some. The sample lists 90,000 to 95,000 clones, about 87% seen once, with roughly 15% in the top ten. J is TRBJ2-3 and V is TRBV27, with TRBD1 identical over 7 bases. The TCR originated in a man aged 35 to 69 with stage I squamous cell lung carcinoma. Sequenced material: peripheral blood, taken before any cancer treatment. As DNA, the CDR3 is TGTGCCAGCAGTACCCGACAGGGCGCCTTCACTGACACAGATACGCAGTATTTT. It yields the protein CASSTRQGAFTDTDTQYF.